Listed below are T cell receptor beta chains from one sample, sequenced in a study of Ad26.COV2.S vaccination and SARS-CoV-2 variants. Clones were read by immunoSEQ multiplex PCR, and TCRdb kept only the in-frame ones, dropping some. The sample includes just over 350,000 clones, about 92% of them seen just once. Specimen: peripheral blood, collected after recovery from COVID-19. These receptors were collected from a human donor who had recovered from COVID-19. Both conserved end residues are part of each CDR3. D genes are given only for firm matches. A row's size may be missing; if present it is once, few, many or a size class.

J gene,D gene,clone size,V gene,CDR3 DNA,CDR3 protein
TRBJ2-3,TRBD2,.,TRBV27,TGTGCCAGCAGTATGGGGGGGAACGTCCTCACAGATACGCAGTATTTT,CASSMGGNVLTDTQYF
TRBJ1-2,.,.,TRBV25-1,TGTGCCAGCAGTCGAAGGGGGGGTGGTGATGGCTACACCTTC,CASSRRGGGDGYTF
TRBJ2-2,TRBD1,once,TRBV27,TGTGCCAGCAGAGACAGGGGGCGGGACACCGGGGAGCTGTTTTTT,CASRDRGRDTGELFF
TRBJ1-2,.,.,TRBV27,TGTGCCAGCAGCCCTATTAGGCCGGGGGGTGTCGGTGGCTACACCTTC,CASSPIRPGGVGGYTF
TRBJ1-3,.,.,TRBV5-1,TGCGCCAGCAGCCCAGGACAGTCTGGAAACACCATATATTTT,CASSPGQSGNTIYF
TRBJ2-3,TRBD2,.,TRBV7-2,TGTGCCAGCAGCTTAGCTAGCGGGGGCACAGATACGCAGTATTTT,CASSLASGGTDTQYF
TRBJ2-5,TRBD1,.,TRBV6-6,TGTGCCAGCAGTTGGGCCGGACAGGGGGAGACCCAGTACTTC,CASSWAGQGETQYF
TRBJ1-2,TRBD1,once,TRBV16,TGTGCCAGCAGCCCGGACAGGGGGCTAGGCTACACCTTC,CASSPDRGLGYTF
TRBJ1-5,.,.,TRBV6-5,TGTGCCAGCAGCCCGACAGGCCCCCATCAGCCCCAGCATTTT,CASSPTGPHQPQHF
TRBJ1-2,.,.,TRBV5-1,TGCGCCAGCAGCTTGGCGGGAGGGGCCGAAAACTACACCTTC,CASSLAGGAENYTF
TRBJ2-3,.,once,TRBV5-6,TGTGCCAGCAGCTCCGACGGAGATACGCAGTATTTT,CASSSDGDTQYF
TRBJ1-2,.,few,TRBV5-6,TGTGCCAGCAGCTTTAGAGGGCGAGGCTACACCTTC,CASSFRGRGYTF
TRBJ1-5,TRBD1,.,TRBV7-6,TGTGCCAGCAGCAATTTGGGACAGGGGGCGCGGAATCAGCCCCAGCATTTT,CASSNLGQGARNQPQHF
TRBJ1-2,TRBD1,once,TRBV5-1,TGCGCCAGCAGACGCGGACAGGGGGACTTAGCTAACTATGGCTACACCTTC,CASRRGQGDLANYGYTF
TRBJ1-1,TRBD1,.,TRBV6-5,TGTGCCAGCAGTTACTCTGACAGGGTCGGTCACGCTGAAGCTTTCTTT,CASSYSDRVGHAEAFF
TRBJ1-1,.,.,TRBV6-6,TGTGCCAGCAGTTACTCCGGCACCACCACTGAAGCTTTCTTT,CASSYSGTTTEAFF
TRBJ2-7,.,.,TRBV5-1,TGCGCCAGCAGCTTGGCCGATTTAGGGGGCTACGAGCAGTACTTC,CASSLADLGGYEQYF
TRBJ2-1,TRBD2,.,TRBV13,TGTGCCAGCAGCCGTACAACTAGCGGGGGACCCGAGTCCTACAATGAGCAGTTCTTC,CASSRTTSGGPESYNEQFF
TRBJ2-7,TRBD1,.,TRBV19,TGTGCCAGTAGTATAAGGACAGGGGGTCCTGACGAGCAGTACTTC,CASSIRTGGPDEQYF
TRBJ1-2,TRBD1,few,TRBV4-3,TGCGCCAGCAGCCAAGAAGTCTGGCAGGGGGCAATTGGCTACACCTTC,CASSQEVWQGAIGYTF
TRBJ2-1,.,.,TRBV7-9,TGTGCCAGCAGCTCCGCGGTCAGGTACAATGAGCAGTTCTTC,CASSSAVRYNEQFF
TRBJ2-3,.,.,TRBV6-5,TGTGCCAGCAGGGCTTCGGAGGCGGTGGATACGCAGTATTTT,CASRASEAVDTQYF
TRBJ2-5,TRBD2,.,TRBV27,TGTGCCAGCAGTTTAGTCGAGGGAGGGGCAGAGACCCAGTACTTC,CASSLVEGGAETQYF
TRBJ2-7,.,few,TRBV10-3,TGTGCCATCAGTGAGTCGACTCAACAGGCCCACCTGGTCGAGCAGTACTTC,CAISESTQQAHLVEQYF
TRBJ2-2,.,.,TRBV7-9,TGTGCCAGCAGCTTACCCTTAAACACCGGGGAGCTGTTTTTT,CASSLPLNTGELFF
TRBJ1-2,.,.,TRBV10-3,TGTGCCATCAGTGAAAGGGAAACTTGGGGCGGGAAAGAGGGCTACACCTTC,CAISERETWGGKEGYTF
TRBJ2-5,TRBD2,.,TRBV11-2,TGTGCCAGCAGCTTCACTAGCGGGGGGCCCTATCAAGAGACCCAGTACTTC,CASSFTSGGPYQETQYF
TRBJ2-5,.,.,TRBV6-9,TGTGCCAGCATCCGCGGGGGCGACGAGACCCAGTACTTC,CASIRGGDETQYF
TRBJ1-1,.,.,TRBV5-1,TGCGCCAGCACCGAGGGGGGGTGGAGCACTGAAGCTTTCTTT,CASTEGGWSTEAFF
TRBJ1-1,.,.,TRBV20-1,TGCAGTGCTAGTTCCGGGGGCGACACTGAAGCTTTCTTT,CSASSGGDTEAFF
TRBJ1-1,.,.,TRBV5-4,TGTGCCAGCAGCTTGGGGATGGGCATGAACACTGAAGCTTTCTTT,CASSLGMGMNTEAFF
TRBJ2-1,.,.,TRBV2,TGTGCCAGCAGTGAAGCGCTTCAGAAGGCCGAGCAGTTCTTC,CASSEALQKAEQFF
TRBJ2-3,TRBD2,.,TRBV5-1,TGCGCCAGCAGCTTGGGAATACTAGCGGGGGCCACAGATACGCAGTATTTT,CASSLGILAGATDTQYF
TRBJ1-4,.,many,TRBV2,TGTGCCAGCAGAGTCGCTAATGAAAAACTGTTTTTT,CASRVANEKLFF
TRBJ2-3,TRBD2,.,TRBV15,TGTGCCACCAGCAGAGGCCTAGCGGGGGGGCCAGATACGCAGTATTTT,CATSRGLAGGPDTQYF
TRBJ2-1,TRBD2,.,TRBV13,TGTGCCAGCAGCTTAAGGCTAGCGGACTACAATGAGCAGTTCTTC,CASSLRLADYNEQFF
TRBJ2-7,.,.,TRBV10-3,TGTGCCATCAGGGTACAAGAGTCCTACGAGCAGTACTTC,CAIRVQESYEQYF
TRBJ2-1,.,.,TRBV7-8,TGTGCCAGCAGCTTAGTAGCCGGGACGACTTTATACAATGAGCAGTTCTTC,CASSLVAGTTLYNEQFF
TRBJ2-5,TRBD1,.,TRBV29-1,TGCAGCGTTGATGGACAGGGTGGCGAGACCCAGTACTTC,CSVDGQGGETQYF
TRBJ1-1,.,.,TRBV5-1,TGCGCCAGCAGCTCCCGGGGGGGGAACACTGAAGCTTTCTTT,CASSSRGGNTEAFF
TRBJ1-2,.,.,TRBV5-6,TGTGCCAGCAGCTCGACACTGGATGCCTACACCTTC,CASSSTLDAYTF
TRBJ2-5,.,.,TRBV18,TGTGCCAGCTCACCCCAAGAGACCCAGTACTTC,CASSPQETQYF
TRBJ1-1,.,.,TRBV2,TGTGCCAGCAGTGTTGGGGTGAACACTGAAGCTTTCTTT,CASSVGVNTEAFF
TRBJ1-6,TRBD1,.,TRBV3-1/TRBV3-2,TGTGCCAGCAGCCAAAGACAGGGGGATTCACCCCTCCACTTT,CASSQRQGDSPLHF
TRBJ2-3,TRBD2,.,TRBV10-1,TGCGCCAGCAGCCCACTAGCGGGGGGAGGCACAGATACGCAGTATTTT,CASSPLAGGGTDTQYF
TRBJ2-7,.,.,TRBV7-6,TGTGCCAGCAGCTTAGTCCCCCGCGGTACCCACGAGCAGTACTTC,CASSLVPRGTHEQYF
TRBJ1-1,TRBD1,few,TRBV2,TGTGCCAGCAGTGGCCAGGGGGCAGGCACTGAAGCTTTCTTT,CASSGQGAGTEAFF
TRBJ1-1,TRBD1,.,TRBV2,TGTGCCAGCCGCCCTAGGACAGGGCAGACTGAAGCTTTCTTT,CASRPRTGQTEAFF